The 20 T cell receptor beta chains listed next were all sequenced from one sample in a study of blood T cell repertoires in COVID-19. Produced via immunoSEQ multiplex PCR; TCRdb's table is partial and in-frame only. The data contain roughly 89,000 clones, roughly 80% of them seen just once; the ten biggest clones take up around 16%. The source material was peripheral blood. These receptors were taken from a woman older than 75 with acute or convalescent COVID-19.

This rearrangement joins TRBV10-3 to TRBJ1-2; a possible D gene is TRBD1 (6 bases). This CDR3 spans 13 amino acids. Germline V CDR1 and CDR2: ENHRY, SYGVKD. The germline V and J ends were trimmed by 7 bases and 3 bases, with 12 bases remaining between them. In DNA form, the CDR3 reads TGTGCCATCACAAAAAGACAGGACTATGGCTACACCTTC. This translates into CAITKRQDYGYTF.

This chain uses TRBV4-3 with TRBJ1-1; D uncertain. Germline lookup yields CDR1 LGHNA and CDR2 YSLEER. There are 15 residues in the CDR3. The V end lost 1 base, the J end lost 1 base, and 10 bases lay between the germline ends. CDR3 coding DNA: TGCGCCAGCAGCCAAGGGCTTGGGCCGAACACTGAAGCTTTCTTT. Its protein is CASSQGLGPNTEAFF.

The V gene is TRBV29-1, the J gene TRBJ2-1; TRBD1 aligns across 10 bases. V lost 6 bases and J lost 6; bases outside the gene matches: 5. The CDR3 has 13 residues. Looked up from germline, CDR1 is SQVTM and CDR2 is ANQGSEA. The chain's CDR3 is CSVQTGGFNEQFF. The DNA for the CDR3 is TGCAGCGTACAGACAGGGGGCTTCAATGAGCAGTTCTTC.

The CDR3 nucleotides are TGTGCCAGCAGTAGAACCGGGACTAAAGGATTTAGCAATCAGCCCCAGCATTTT. Its protein product is CASSRTGTKGFSNQPQHF. The chain carries TRBV6-2 or TRBV6-3 and TRBJ1-5; D perhaps matches TRBD1 (5 bases). Trimming cost V 5 bases and J 0 bases, with 20 bases left between them. This CDR3 contains 18 residues. The germline gives CDR1 MNHEY, CDR2 SVGEGT.

V is TRBV11-2 and J is TRBJ1-5, with D perhaps matching TRBD1 (6 bases). Per the germline V gene, CDR1 is SGHAT and CDR2 is FQNNGV. The V end lost 1 base, the J end lost 4 bases, and 17 bases lay between the germline ends. There are 17 residues in the CDR3. DNA for the CDR3: TGTGCCAGCAGCTTAGTAGGGATGGGGGCCGCAAATCAGCCCCAGCATTTT. Translating gives CASSLVGMGAANQPQHF.

The genes are TRBV7-8 and TRBJ2-6; the D gene is possibly TRBD2 (6 bases). Germline CDR1 and CDR2: SGHVS and FQNEAQ. This CDR3 has 18 amino acids. With 5 bases removed from V and 0 bases from J, the gap between germline ends came to 17 bases. The chain's CDR3 is CASSQETRSVSGANVLTF. CDR3 nucleotides: TGTGCCAGCAGCCAAGAGACTAGGTCGGTCTCTGGGGCCAACGTCCTGACTTTC.

The chain links TRBV3-1 (or the pseudogene TRBV3-2) to TRBJ1-1; TRBD1 matches 7 bases. After removal of 4 bases from V and 4 bases from J, the junction contained 9 bases not matched to a gene. CDR3 length equals 15 residues. Germline CDR1 is LGHDT and CDR2 is YNNKEL (reference sequence). In nucleotides, the CDR3 is TGTGCCAGCAGCCCCCGCGAGGGGGCAAGCACTGAAGCTTTCTTT. It yields the protein CASSPREGASTEAFF.

V and J are TRBV10-1 and TRBJ2-1; 9 bases are shared with TRBD1. CDR3 length: 14 residues. Losses at the gene ends were 6 bases for V and 4 bases for J; bases not matched to a gene: 4. The germline gives CDR1 WNHNN, CDR2 SYGVQD (reference sequence). As DNA, the CDR3 is TGCGCCAGCAGCCCGGGACAGGGATACAATGAGCAGTTCTTC. As protein: CASSPGQGYNEQFF.

This clone was seen only a few times. The chain recombines TRBV19 with TRBJ2-5, with D perhaps TRBD2 (6 bases). The V gene lost 4 bases and the J gene lost 5 bases, with 14 bases spanning the gap. The germline CDR1 and CDR2 sequences are LNHDA and SQIVND (reference sequence). This CDR3 contains 14 residues. The CDR3 is CASSTGTPGETQYF. In DNA form, the CDR3 reads TGTGCCAGTAGTACCGGGACTCCTGGCGAGACCCAGTACTTC.

The chain is built from TRBV30 and TRBJ1-4; D not resolved. V was cut by 3 bases and J by 2 bases, with 7 bases left in between. The CDR3 contains 13 residues. The germline V gene encodes CDR1 GTSNPN and CDR2 SVGIG (reference sequence). This chain's CDR3 is CAWSLGTNEKLFF. The CDR3 coding sequence is TGTGCCTGGAGCCTAGGCACTAATGAAAAACTGTTTTTT. The full variable domain, rest sourced from reference TRBV30 and TRBJ1-4, is SQTIHQWPATLVQPVGSPLSLECTVEGTSNPNLYWYRQAAGRGLQLLFYSVGIGQISSEVPQNLSASRPQDRQFILSSKKLLLSDSGFYLCAWSLGTNEKLFFGSGTQLSVL.

The CDR3 loop reads CASSLSFDSPLHF. In nucleotides, the CDR3 is TGTGCCAGCAGTTTATCTTTCGATTCACCCCTCCACTTT. The chain uses TRBV27 and TRBJ1-6; no firm D call. The ends were cut back, 0 bases at V and 8 bases at J, with 5 bases in the middle. Germline loops: CDR1 MNHEY, CDR2 SMNVEV (reference sequence). This CDR3 region has 13 residues.

The chain employs TRBV4-1 and TRBJ2-2, with TRBD1 identical over 8 bases. CDR1 is MGHRA and CDR2 is YSYEKL in the germline V gene. V lost 5 bases and J lost 6; bases outside the gene matches: 14. The CDR3 covers 17 residues. The CDR3 DNA follows: TGCGCCAGCAGCACCCCCGGGCAGGGGGCAAACGCCGGGGAGCTGTTTTTT. Protein sequence: CASSTPGQGANAGELFF.

The gene calls are TRBV30 and TRBJ2-3; no definite D call. Germline V gives CDR1 GTSNPN, CDR2 SVGIG (reference sequence). V lost 5 bases and J 6 bases, leaving 9 bases between the germline ends. This CDR3 region has 11 residues. The CDR3 here is CAWGQRDTQYF. The CDR3 region has the DNA TGTGCCTGGGGTCAACGGGATACGCAGTATTTT.

The V and J genes are TRBV18 and TRBJ1-1; D remains ambiguous. The length of the CDR3 is 14 residues. CDR1 is KGHSH and CDR2 is LQKENI in the germline V gene. Trimming cost V 1 base and J 2 bases, with 8 bases left between them. The CDR3 spells CASSPLGRNTEAFF. The CDR3 nucleotides read TGTGCCAGCTCACCACTCGGGAGAAACACTGAAGCTTTCTTT.

The J gene is TRBJ1-1, the V gene TRBV9; 11 nucleotides match TRBD1. CDR1 is SGDLS, CDR2 YYNGEE, per germline. This CDR3 spans 15 amino acids. The junction had 6 bases not matched to a gene; V was cut back by 4 bases and J by 4 bases. The CDR3 bases are TGTGCCAGCAGCATAGGGACAGGGGGAGTCACTGAAGCTTTCTTT. Protein product: CASSIGTGGVTEAFF.

The chain links TRBV12-3 or TRBV12-4 to TRBJ2-1; 12 bases align to TRBD2. The CDR3 has 13 residues. The junction had 3 bases not matched to a gene; V was cut back by 8 bases and J by 7 bases. For the CDR3, the DNA is TGTGCCAGCCCTAGCGGGGGGGAAAATGAGCAGTTCTTC. It is translated as CASPSGGENEQFF.

The rearrangement links TRBV7-9 to TRBJ1-2, with 9 bases fitting TRBD1. V lost 4 bases and J lost 2; bases outside the gene matches: 5. This CDR3 is built from 15 residues. Germline V gene lookup returns CDR1 SEHNR and CDR2 FQNEAQ (reference sequence). In DNA, the CDR3 is TGTGCCAGCAGCTCTACCGGGACAGGGAACTATGGCTACACCTTC. Translated, it gives CASSSTGTGNYGYTF.

This clone is a singleton in its sample. This sequence joins TRBV13 and TRBJ1-2, with 7 bases identical to TRBD1. Per the germline V gene, CDR1 is PRHDT and CDR2 is FYEKMQ (reference sequence). The CDR3 consists of 14 residues. Trimming removed 3 bases from V and 5 bases from J; junction bases left unmatched: 6. In nucleotides, the CDR3 is TGTGCCAGCAGCTTGGGCCAGGGGGATTATGGCTACACCTTC. Its translation is CASSLGQGDYGYTF.

This clone occurred a few times. V is TRBV6-6 and J is TRBJ1-3; 12 nucleotides line up with TRBD1. CDR1 and CDR2 (germline): MNHNY, SVGAGI (reference sequence). The CDR3 loop spans 16 amino acids. CDR3 nucleotide sequence: TGTGCAACTTGGGGACAGGGGGCGCGGGGATCGGACACCATATATTTT. Protein product: CATWGQGARGSDTIYF.

The CDR3: CASSPYDRGANYGYTF. The CDR3 nucleotides are TGTGCCAGCAGCCCGTACGACAGGGGGGCTAACTATGGCTACACCTTC. The chain couples TRBV5-6 to TRBJ1-2; 9 bases fit TRBD1. V was pared by 4 bases and J by 0 bases, with 7 bases of the junction left unmatched. This CDR3 contains 16 residues. Germline-derived CDR1 and CDR2 are SGHDT and YYEEEE. Together with reference TRBV5-6 and TRBJ1-2, the CDR3 gives the full variable domain: DAGVTQSPTHLIKTRGQQVTLRCSPKSGHDTVSWYQQALGQGPQFIFQYYEEEERQRGNFPDRFSGHQFPNYSSELNVNALLLGDSALYLCASSPYDRGANYGYTFGSGTRLTVV.